This TCR beta chain originates from a study of blood T cell repertoires in COVID-19. Study summary: Some COVID-19 samples were acute and others convalescent; all came from the United States, Italy and Spain.

Using immunoSEQ multiplex PCR, the repertoire was profiled, and TCRdb retains in-frame clones only, with some absent. Here the sample spans approximately 100,000 clones, over 75% being singletons. Germline-derived CDR1 and CDR2 are SEHNR and FQNEAQ (reference sequence). Trimming shortened V by 4 bases and J by 8 bases, and 8 bases separated the two germline ends. This CDR3 is 12 amino acids long. Sequenced material: peripheral blood. The gene calls are TRBV7-9 and TRBJ1-4; tentatively, D is TRBD1 (6 bases). The TCR comes from a human donor in a cohort sampled during active COVID-19. CDR3 in amino acids: CASSSDSEKLFF. In nucleotides, the CDR3 is TGTGCCAGCAGCTCGGACAGCGAAAAACTGTTTTTT.